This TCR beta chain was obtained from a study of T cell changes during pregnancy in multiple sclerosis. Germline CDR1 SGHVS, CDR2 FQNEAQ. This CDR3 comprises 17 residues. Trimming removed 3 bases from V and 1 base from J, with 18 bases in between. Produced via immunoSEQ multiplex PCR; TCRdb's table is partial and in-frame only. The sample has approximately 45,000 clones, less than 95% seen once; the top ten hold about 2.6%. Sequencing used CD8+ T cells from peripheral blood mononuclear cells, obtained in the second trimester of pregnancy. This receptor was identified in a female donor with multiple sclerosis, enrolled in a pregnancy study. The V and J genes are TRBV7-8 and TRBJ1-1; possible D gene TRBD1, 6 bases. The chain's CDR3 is CASSFSLQGEGNTEAFF. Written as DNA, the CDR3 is TGTGCCAGCAGCTTCAGCCTACAGGGAGAGGGGAACACTGAAGCTTTCTTT. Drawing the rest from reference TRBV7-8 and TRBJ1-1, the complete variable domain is GAGVSQSPRYKVAKRGQDVALRCDPISGHVSLFWYQQALGQGPEFLTYFQNEAQLDKSGLPSDRFFAERPEGSVSTLKIQRTQQEDSAVYLCASSFSLQGEGNTEAFFGQGTRLTVV.